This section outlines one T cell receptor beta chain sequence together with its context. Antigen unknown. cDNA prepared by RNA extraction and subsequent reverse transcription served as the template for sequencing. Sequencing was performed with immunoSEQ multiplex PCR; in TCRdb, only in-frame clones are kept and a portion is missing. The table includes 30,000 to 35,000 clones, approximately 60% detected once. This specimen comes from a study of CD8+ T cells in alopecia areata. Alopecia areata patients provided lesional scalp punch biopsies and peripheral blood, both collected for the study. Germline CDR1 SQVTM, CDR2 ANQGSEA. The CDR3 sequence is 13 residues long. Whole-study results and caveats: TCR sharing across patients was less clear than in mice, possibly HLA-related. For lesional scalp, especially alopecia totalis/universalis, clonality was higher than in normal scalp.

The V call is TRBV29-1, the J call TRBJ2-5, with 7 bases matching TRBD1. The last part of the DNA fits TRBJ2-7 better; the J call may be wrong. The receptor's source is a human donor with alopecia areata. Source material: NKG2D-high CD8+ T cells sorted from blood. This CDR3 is CSVRTGSSYEQYF. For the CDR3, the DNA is TGCAGCGTTAGGACAGGAAGCTCCTACGAGCAGTACTTC.